The 26 T cell receptor beta chains given below trace back to one sample, sequenced in a study of cytomegalovirus exposure and HLA in healthy donors. Both 60 Vbeta primers and 13 Jbeta primers went into the PCR. The assay was immunoSEQ multiplex PCR, and TCRdb's table has in-frame clones only and misses some. The sample consists of around 110,000 clones, over 70% of them appearing once. The sample comprised PBMCs. These receptors originate from a female donor in good health and CMV-seronegative.

CDR3: CASSFIGGNTEAFF. Here the CDR3 DNA reads TGTGCCAGCAGTTTCATCGGAGGGAACACTGAAGCTTTCTTT. This rearrangement joins TRBV28 to TRBJ1-1; unclear D gene. Germline CDR1 MDHEN, CDR2 SYDVKM. This CDR3 is 14 amino acids long. The V and J ends lost 3 bases and 1 base respectively, with 9 bases between them.

The V call is TRBV29-1, the J call TRBJ2-1, with D possibly matching TRBD1 (6 bases). Trimming removed 7 bases at V and 5 bases at J, with 9 bases between. The CDR3 sequence is 11 residues long. Germline V gene sequence: CDR1 SQVTM, CDR2 ANQGSEA. The CDR3 DNA is TGCAGCGGACAGGTGGACAATGAGCAGTTCTTC. Its translation is CSGQVDNEQFF.

The chain links TRBV13 to TRBJ2-3, with D uncertain. The germline V gene has CDR1 PRHDT and CDR2 FYEKMQ (reference sequence). The CDR3 sequence is 13 residues long. Trimming took off 5 bases at V and 2 bases at J, with 8 bases between the two ends. CDR3 sequence reads: CASSLGNTDTQYF. CDR3 bases: TGTGCCAGCAGCCTGGGCAACACAGATACGCAGTATTTT.

The rearrangement links TRBV5-1 to TRBJ1-5; D may be TRBD1 (5 bases). V was pared by 4 bases and J by 4 bases, with 15 bases between. CDR3 size: 15 residues. Per the germline V gene, CDR1 is SGHRS and CDR2 is YFSETQ. The CDR3, as DNA: TGCGCCAGCAGCCCCGGGGGGGAGGGAAATCAGCCCCAGCATTTT. Translation: CASSPGGEGNQPQHF. Drawing the rest from reference TRBV5-1 and TRBJ1-5, the complete variable domain is KAGVTQTPRYLIKTRGQQVTLSCSPISGHRSVSWYQQTPGQGLQFLFEYFSETQRNKGNFPGRFSGRQFSNSRSEMNVSTLELGDSALYLCASSPGGEGNQPQHFGDGTRLSIL.

The gene calls are TRBV28 and TRBJ2-7; D perhaps matches TRBD1 (5 bases). The CDR3 length is 12 residues. CDR1 MDHEN and CDR2 SYDVKM come from the germline V gene. Trimming pared 5 bases from V and 4 bases from J, leaving 9 bases between. In DNA, the CDR3 is TGTGCCAGCAGTATGACAGTTTACGAGCAGTACTTC. Its protein is CASSMTVYEQYF.

The chain links TRBV7-6 to TRBJ2-3, with TRBD2 matching 14 bases. CDR1 and CDR2 (germline): SGHVS, FNYEAQ. Trimming removed 5 bases from V and 9 bases from J; junction bases left unmatched: 10. This CDR3 is built from 16 residues. This CDR3 reads CASSPRLAGGAPTQYF. Written as DNA, the CDR3 is TGTGCCAGCAGCCCCCGACTAGCGGGGGGGGCCCCGACGCAGTATTTT.

V is TRBV6-5 and J is TRBJ1-1, with D maybe TRBD1 (5 bases). CDR3 length: 14 residues. V lost 6 bases to trimming and J lost 1 base, with 12 bases between them. Germline V gives CDR1 MNHEY, CDR2 SVGAGI. The CDR3 nucleotides read TGTGCCAGCAGCCTGGGGGGATGGAACACTGAAGCTTTCTTT. This translates into CASSLGGWNTEAFF.

V and J are TRBV4-1 and TRBJ1-2, with TRBD1 as a possible D gene (5 bases). CDR1 is MGHRA and CDR2 is YSYEKL in the germline V gene. The germline V and J ends were trimmed by 0 bases and 0 bases, with 14 bases remaining between them. This CDR3 is 17 amino acids long. The DNA of the CDR3 is TGCGCCAGCAGCCAAGATTGGCGCGGAGGGGCTAACTATGGCTACACCTTC. Translated, it gives CASSQDWRGGANYGYTF.

This clone has a single count. The gene calls are TRBV6-1 and TRBJ2-1, with TRBD2 matching 12 bases. Germline CDR1 and CDR2: MNHNS and SASEGT. V was pared by 7 bases and J by 3 bases, with 1 base of the junction left unmatched. The CDR3 consists of 14 residues. The DNA of the CDR3 is TGTGCCAGCACGACTAGCGGGAGCTACAATGAGCAGTTCTTC. This codes for CASTTSGSYNEQFF.

The chain couples TRBV18 to TRBJ1-1; TRBD1 matches 7 bases. Germline CDR1 is KGHSH and CDR2 is LQKENI. The CDR3 contains 14 residues. Trimming at V came to 7 bases and at J to 0 bases, leaving 5 bases not matched to a gene. The CDR3 DNA reads TGTGCCAGCTACCGGACAGGCATGAACACTGAAGCTTTCTTT. Translating it yields CASYRTGMNTEAFF.

The chain couples TRBV28 to TRBJ1-2, with TRBD1 identical over 7 bases. The CDR3 covers 15 residues. Germline CDR1 and CDR2: MDHEN and SYDVKM. After removal of 1 base from V and 1 base from J, the junction contained 3 bases not matched to a gene. The chain's CDR3 is CASSLSGQLNYGYTF. The CDR3 DNA reads TGTGCCAGCAGTTTATCGGGACAGCTTAACTATGGCTACACCTTC.

Written as DNA, the CDR3 is TGCAGCGTATCTCTTTCAGGGAACTATGGCTACACCTTC. This sequence encodes CSVSLSGNYGYTF. The rearrangement links TRBV29-1 to TRBJ1-2; perhaps TRBD1 as D (5 bases). CDR1 SQVTM and CDR2 ANQGSEA come from the germline V gene. V was shortened by 6 bases and J by 2 bases, with 13 bases between the two germline ends. The length of the CDR3 is 13 residues. The variable domain in full, with the rest retrieved from reference TRBV29-1 and TRBJ1-2, is SAVISQKPSRDICQRGTSLTIQCQVDSQVTMMFWYRQQPGQSLTLIATANQGSEATYESGFVIDKFPISRPNLTFSTLTVSNMSPEDSSIYLCSVSLSGNYGYTFGSGTRLTVV.

This clone was counted a few times. V gene TRBV19 combines with J gene TRBJ2-3; D might be TRBD2 (5 bases). Germline CDR1 reads LNHDA; CDR2 reads SQIVND (reference sequence). This CDR3 has 13 amino acids. V lost 7 bases and J 4 bases, leaving 12 bases between the germline ends. The CDR3 DNA is TGTGCCAGTACCCGGGGATATGCAGATACGCAGTATTTT. This encodes CASTRGYADTQYF.

V is TRBV6-1 and J is TRBJ1-1; no clear D. Trimming took 5 bases from V and 0 from J, leaving 7 bases between them. This CDR3 contains 13 residues. Germline assignment: CDR1 MNHNS and CDR2 SASEGT. CDR3 DNA sequence: TGTGCCAGCAGTACTAATTTGAACACTGAAGCTTTCTTT. Translation: CASSTNLNTEAFF.

The chain joins TRBV7-8 to TRBJ2-7, with 7 bases fitting TRBD2. The CDR3 runs 15 residues. The V segment lost 5 bases and the J segment 0 bases; nucleotides outside the gene matches: 7. Germline loops: CDR1 SGHVS, CDR2 FQNEAQ. CDR3 sequence (DNA): TGTGCCAGCAGCATTAGCGGGCACAGCTCCTACGAGCAGTACTTC. Protein product: CASSISGHSSYEQYF.

The chain couples TRBV14 to TRBJ2-3, with 9 bases fitting TRBD1. The germline CDR1 and CDR2 sequences are SGHDN and FVKESK. After removal of 4 bases from V and 7 bases from J, the junction contained 12 bases not matched to a gene. CDR3 length equals 16 residues. The CDR3 bases are TGTGCCAGCAGCCCTATTAGGGGACAGGGATCAAATACGCAGTATTTT. Encoded protein: CASSPIRGQGSNTQYF.

This clone was detected many times. The rearrangement links TRBV6-5 to TRBJ2-1, with D perhaps matching TRBD2 (6 bases). The germline gives CDR1 MNHEY, CDR2 SVGAGI. This CDR3 spans 14 amino acids. V shed 2 bases and J shed 4 bases, with 9 bases lying between them. DNA of the CDR3: TGTGCCAGCAGTTACGGGGGGTTATACAATGAGCAGTTCTTC. Encoded protein: CASSYGGLYNEQFF.

The chain has TRBV4-2 and TRBJ2-5; weak D call: TRBD1 (6 bases). The CDR3 sequence is 15 residues long. CDR1 and CDR2 (germline): LGHNA, YNFKEQ. V was shortened by 0 bases and J by 2 bases, with 10 bases between the two germline ends. The CDR3 spells CASSQDGQRQETQYF. DNA of the CDR3: TGTGCCAGCAGCCAAGATGGACAGCGGCAAGAGACCCAGTACTTC.

The chain recombines TRBV28 with TRBJ2-1; 7 positions agree with TRBD2. Looked up from germline, CDR1 is MDHEN and CDR2 is SYDVKM. V was clipped by 6 bases and J by 7 bases; unmatched bases: 9. This CDR3 is 14 amino acids long. CDR3 residues: CASRSREIGNEQFF. The CDR3, as DNA: TGTGCCAGCAGGTCGCGGGAGATTGGAAATGAGCAGTTCTTC.

V gene TRBV5-4 combines with J gene TRBJ2-1; TRBD1 matches at 12 bases. The CDR3 covers 16 residues. The junction had 6 bases not matched to a gene; V was cut back by 0 bases and J by 8 bases. Germline CDR1 is SGHNT and CDR2 is YYREEE (reference sequence). CDR3 sequence (DNA): TGTGCCAGCAGCTTGGGGGGACAGGGGGCTTTCTATGAGCAGTTCTTC. This translates into CASSLGGQGAFYEQFF. The full variable domain, completed using reference TRBV5-4 and TRBJ2-1, is ETGVTQSPTHLIKTRGQQVTLRCSSQSGHNTVSWYQQALGQGPQFIFQYYREEENGRGNFPPRFSGLQFPNYSSELNVNALELDDSALYLCASSLGGQGAFYEQFFGPGTRLTVL.

The chain combines TRBV5-4 with TRBJ2-5; perhaps TRBD1 as D (5 bases). The CDR3 length is 14 residues. Per the germline V gene, CDR1 is SGHNT and CDR2 is YYREEE (reference sequence). Trimming removed 4 bases from V and 1 base from J, with 11 bases in between. In DNA form, the CDR3 reads TGTGCCAGCAGCGCCGACAGACGCCAAGAGACCCAGTACTTC. It codes for CASSADRRQETQYF. The complete variable domain, with remaining parts taken from reference TRBV5-4 and TRBJ2-5, reads ETGVTQSPTHLIKTRGQQVTLRCSSQSGHNTVSWYQQALGQGPQFIFQYYREEENGRGNFPPRFSGLQFPNYSSELNVNALELDDSALYLCASSADRRQETQYFGPGTRLLVL.

This clone has only one observation. The genes are TRBV11-1 and TRBJ2-7; 9 bases fit TRBD2. The germline V gene has CDR1 SGHAT and CDR2 FQDESV (reference sequence). J lost 1 base, V lost 6 bases, and 4 bases had no gene match. This CDR3 region has 14 residues. The CDR3 reads CASSRTSVSYEQYF. The CDR3 coding sequence is TGTGCCAGCAGTCGGACTAGCGTATCCTACGAGCAGTACTTC.

V usage is TRBV19 and J usage is TRBJ2-7, with D hard to call. Germline V gives CDR1 LNHDA, CDR2 SQIVND (reference sequence). There are 13 residues in the CDR3. Trimming stripped 6 bases from V and 0 bases from J, with 9 bases between. CDR3 bases: TGTGCCAGTAGCAAGACTGGCTCCTACGAGCAGTACTTC. It codes for CASSKTGSYEQYF.

This chain links TRBV6-5 with TRBJ1-2; D is unresolved. CDR1 is MNHEY, CDR2 SVGAGI, per germline. The CDR3 length is 14 residues. Trimming removed 5 bases at V and 7 bases at J, with 17 bases between. The chain's CDR3 is CASSPSRLGSGYTF. The CDR3 bases are TGTGCCAGCAGTCCCAGCCGACTAGGGTCTGGCTACACCTTC.

The chain is built from TRBV6-5 and TRBJ1-1; TRBD1 might be the D (6 bases). The CDR3 covers 14 residues. The V end lost 6 bases, the J end lost 5 bases, and 16 bases lay between the germline ends. Per germline, CDR1 MNHEY and CDR2 SVGAGI. The CDR3: CASRLGRGRTEAFF. In nucleotides, the CDR3 is TGTGCCAGCAGACTCGGCAGGGGTCGGACTGAAGCTTTCTTT.

This clone was detected only once. J is TRBJ2-7 and V is TRBV10-3; the D gene is possibly TRBD2 (6 bases). V lost 10 bases to trimming and J lost 6 bases, with 25 bases between them. Looked up from germline, CDR1 is ENHRY and CDR2 is SYGVKD. This CDR3 has 15 residues. CDR3 residues: CATGPSVKRVGEQYF. Here the CDR3 DNA reads TGTGCCACTGGGCCTAGCGTGAAAAGGGTGGGCGAGCAGTACTTC.